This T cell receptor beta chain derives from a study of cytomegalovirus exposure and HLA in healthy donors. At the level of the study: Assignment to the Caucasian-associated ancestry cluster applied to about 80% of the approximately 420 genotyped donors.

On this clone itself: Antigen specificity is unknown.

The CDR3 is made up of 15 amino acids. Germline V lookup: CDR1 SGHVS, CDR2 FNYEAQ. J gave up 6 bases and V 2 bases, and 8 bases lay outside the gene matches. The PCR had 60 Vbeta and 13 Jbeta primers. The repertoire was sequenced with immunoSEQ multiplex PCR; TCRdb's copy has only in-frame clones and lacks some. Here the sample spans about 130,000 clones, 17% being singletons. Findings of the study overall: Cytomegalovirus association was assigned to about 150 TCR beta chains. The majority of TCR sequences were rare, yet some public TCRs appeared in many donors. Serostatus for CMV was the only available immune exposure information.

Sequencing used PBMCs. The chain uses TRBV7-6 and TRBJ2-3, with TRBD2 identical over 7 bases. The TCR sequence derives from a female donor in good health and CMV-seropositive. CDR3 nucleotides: TGTGCCAGCAGCTTAAGGCGGGGGTATGCGGATACGCAGTATTTT. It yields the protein CASSLRRGYADTQYF.